This T cell receptor beta chain was sequenced in a study of OX40 agonist ivuxolimab in advanced cancers. TCRdb's table, derived via immunoSEQ multiplex PCR, lists solely in-frame clones and lacks some. Altogether around 84,000 clones are present, about 90% being singletons, with the ten largest covering less than 0.55%. Findings and caveats of the study: At 0.1-3.0 mg/kg, partial responders had clonal expansion among the lowest observed.

As to this clone: Its specificity is unknown.

V shed 1 base and J shed 4 bases, with 10 bases lying between them. The V gene's germline CDR1 is LNHDA and CDR2 SQIVND (reference sequence). CDR3 length: 15 amino acids. This rearrangement joins TRBV19 to TRBJ2-2, with D perhaps being TRBD1 or TRBD2 (5 bases each). The source of this sequence is an adult with an advanced solid tumor such as melanoma, head and neck, liver or kidney cancer. The material sequenced was CD4+ or CD8+ T cells sorted from blood, taken in a trial of the OX40 agonist ivuxolimab. For the CDR3, the DNA is TGTGCCAGTAGTATAGGGGGGTATGGCACCGGGGAGCTGTTTTTT. Translated: CASSIGGYGTGELFF.